This entry is about one T cell receptor (beta chain). Its antigen is unidentified. The CDR3 runs to 17 residues. Germline lookup yields CDR1 SGHTA and CDR2 FQGNSA. This record comes from a study of radiotherapy plus CTLA-4 blockade in lung cancer. In the study overall: In 18% of patients, objective responses were seen; 25% to 40% had disease control.

Some clones are missing from TCRdb's copy, which holds only in-frame ones; the method was immunoSEQ multiplex PCR. The data hold tens of thousands of clones, with around 87% observed a single time. Findings of the study overall: Reports identified early blood T cell clone dynamics, with interferon-beta, as the best response predictor.

This sequence was found in a human donor with non-small cell lung cancer who had stable disease on radiotherapy plus ipilimumab. The sample in question was peripheral blood, obtained from a patient treated with radiotherapy plus ipilimumab. The V gene is TRBV7-2, the J gene TRBJ2-5, with TRBD2 matching 9 bases. TRBJ2-7 matches the DNA end more closely, so the J call is doubtful. The CDR3 DNA reads TGTGCCAGCACCCGGCGGGCTGGCGGGAGGGCCACCTACGAGCAGTACTTC. This sequence encodes CASTRRAGGRATYEQYF.